A selection of T cell receptor beta chains follows, all from one sample in a study of radiation and T cells in renal cell carcinoma. TCRdb's table, derived via immunoSEQ multiplex PCR, lists solely in-frame clones and lacks some. The top ten hold 20% to 25% of the sample, which has tens of thousands of clones, 65% to 90% seen once. This specimen consisted of blood, obtained from a patient whose treatment included radiotherapy and nephrectomy. The receptor source for this set is a woman between 45 and 65 years old with renal cell carcinoma. CDR3s include the opening cysteine and the closing phenylalanine or tryptophan. D genes are given only for firm matches. Clone size is given for some rows only: seen once, a few or many times, or a class if the clone is expanded.

V gene	J gene	D gene	clone size	CDR3 protein	CDR3 DNA
TRBV7-2	TRBJ2-4	TRBD1	-	CASSPPDRGQNIQYF	TGTGCCAGCAGCCCACCCGACAGGGGGCAAAACATTCAGTACTTC
TRBV4-3	TRBJ1-4	-	-	CASSQDLNEKLFF	TGCGCCAGCAGCCAAGATTTGAATGAAAAACTGTTTTTT
TRBV7-2	TRBJ2-1	-	-	CASSLGRQSYNEQFF	TGTGCCAGCAGCTTAGGGAGACAGAGCTACAATGAGCAGTTCTTC
TRBV5-1	TRBJ2-3	TRBD2	once	CASSLNLAGVTDTQYF	TGCGCCAGCAGCTTGAATCTAGCGGGAGTTACAGATACGCAGTATTTT
TRBV5-1	TRBJ1-4	-	-	CASSAGTSNEKLFF	TGCGCCAGCAGCGCCGGGACCAGTAATGAAAAACTGTTTTTT
TRBV7-2	TRBJ2-3	-	-	CAIPPGPTDTQYF	TGTGCCATCCCGCCGGGACCCACAGATACGCAGTATTTT
TRBV5-4	TRBJ2-5	TRBD1	-	CASSRSGQGVGETQYF	TGTGCCAGCAGCCGATCGGGACAGGGGGTCGGGGAGACCCAGTACTTC
TRBV4-3	TRBJ2-3	TRBD1	-	CASSQVNQGADTQYF	TGCGCCAGCAGCCAAGTTAACCAGGGGGCAGATACGCAGTATTTT
TRBV5-5	TRBJ1-4	TRBD1	-	CASSLWQGAWEKLFF	TGTGCCAGCAGCTTGTGGCAGGGGGCATGGGAAAAACTGTTTTTT
TRBV27	TRBJ1-1	-	few	CASRLQGGVTEAFF	TGTGCCAGCAGGCTACAGGGAGGGGTCACTGAAGCTTTCTTT
TRBV7-2	TRBJ1-3	-	-	CASSIRGGVDSGNTIYF	TGTGCCAGCAGCATCAGAGGAGGGGTTGACTCTGGAAACACCATATATTTT
TRBV29-1	TRBJ1-3	TRBD1	-	CTGGAGNTIYF	TGCACAGGGGGCGCGGGAAACACCATATATTTT
TRBV28	TRBJ2-7	TRBD1	-	CASSLWGRGYEQYF	TGTGCCAGCAGTTTATGGGGCAGGGGGTACGAGCAGTACTTC
TRBV7-8	TRBJ2-7	-	-	CASSFGYREQYF	TGTGCCAGCAGCTTTGGTTATAGGGAGCAGTACTTC
TRBV6-5	TRBJ2-1	-	-	CASSYWRGGYNEQFF	TGTGCCAGCAGTTACTGGAGGGGTGGCTACAATGAGCAGTTCTTC
TRBV4-3	TRBJ2-1	TRBD1	-	CASSQERGPYPKHYEQFF	TGCGCCAGCAGCCAAGAGAGGGGGCCCTACCCCAAACACTATGAGCAGTTCTTC
TRBV6-1	TRBJ1-3	TRBD1	-	CASSALWQGARGNTIYF	TGTGCCAGCAGTGCGTTATGGCAGGGGGCAAGAGGAAACACCATATATTTT
TRBV19	TRBJ1-3	-	-	CASRGLGNTIYF	TGTGCCAGCAGGGGCCTTGGCAACACCATATATTTT
TRBV7-9	TRBJ2-1	TRBD1	-	CASSKQQKTGGNSYNEQFF	TGTGCCAGCAGCAAGCAGCAAAAGACAGGGGGAAACTCCTACAATGAGCAGTTCTTC
TRBV18	TRBJ2-7	-	-	CASSPRLDEQYF	TGTGCCAGCTCACCACGCTTAGACGAGCAGTACTTC